This entry is about one T cell receptor beta chain. Its binding antigen is unknown. Nothing much larger sits one base from this clone, and base qualities are not available. Systemically healthy Caucasian individuals from Russia, some 40 in total and aged about 6 to 95 years, were included as donors. Each donor gave 9 to 10 milliliters of peripheral blood, collected into EDTA-treated Vacutainer tubes. Ficoll-Paque density-gradient centrifugation was used to isolate PBMCs, with at least 6.5 million per sample. Trizol reagent was used to extract total RNA from the PBMCs, yielding at least 6 micrograms per sample. For every donor, an aliquot of PBMCs went through flow cytometry to measure the percentages of naive CD45RAhigh/CD27high T cells. This record comes from a study of blood T cells in healthy people across ages (dated by TCRdb to the mid-2010s). Notes on the research overall: Template switching captured roughly one uniquely barcoded TCR beta cDNA molecule per two T cells in model experiments. The study measured age-related changes in TCR beta repertoire diversity using deep sequencing normalized with unique cDNA molecular identifiers. The donors were divided into four age groups: young (average around 15 years), middle-aged (almost 40), aged (approximately 64) and long-lived (roughly 86). To avoid experimental bias, donors of different ages were spread randomly across the sequencing lanes. For two donors (one aged 18 to 30 and one aged 80 or older), the study analyzed two additional independent replicas of 1 million unique cDNA reads from the same blood draw.

Broader findings and caveats from the paper: Because the CMV infection status of the donors was unknown, age-related changes in expanded clonotypes may potentially have been confounded. The long-lived group showed more naive CD4+ T cells, fewer expanded clones and increased TCR diversity than the aged group, suggesting age selection. As age increased, observed TCR beta diversity per million T cells dropped in a roughly linear way, and a significant reduction was already evident by age 40. Conclusive comparison of naive and antigen-experienced compartments was prevented by the profiling of bulk unsorted PBMCs. Estimates of total diversity from one million sequenced T cells were regarded as lower bounds and underestimates. Observed TCR beta diversity correlated strongly with the percentage of naive T cells measured by flow cytometry.

The library relied on 5' RACE. Sequencing used an Illumina HiSeq 2500. A second PCR of about 6 to 12 cycles was run with a J-beta primer mix and a sample-barcoded 5' primer. Each TCR beta cDNA molecule received a unique molecular identifier from a template-switch 5' adaptor carrying 12 random nucleotides. At least 3 million CDR3-containing paired-end reads were obtained from each sample. First-strand cDNA synthesis was performed from all RNA using the Mint cDNA synthesis kit, with priming by a TRBC-specific oligonucleotide. After uracil-DNA glycosylase treatment, a first 18-cycle PCR used universal primers M1SS and BC2_uni_R on all cDNA. In the paper's pipeline: Each sample was normalized by randomly selecting 1 million high-quality reads, each carrying a distinct molecular identifier. Reads sharing molecular identifiers were discarded rather than binned into consensus sequences. MiTCR, set to a Q25 quality threshold and the strictest error-elimination algorithm, was used for CDR3 identification, clonotype clustering and error correction. A nonparametric unseen species model with Euler transformation was used to estimate lower-bound total TCR beta diversity. TCRdb reprocessed the public reads (quality trimming at Q25 with fastp, clone calling with MiXCR) and kept in-frame beta chains. Each record represents a unique CDR3 protein, reported with the most common genes and DNA among its rows. TCRdb's processing, not the authors', yielded these V and J calls. Recorded for this sample are 1.5 million to 2 million distinct CDR3 sequences; approximately 28% of them occurred a single time. The ten largest make up 7.7% of the sample.

The sample comprised blood. This TCR came from a woman aged 25 to 45 in good health.

The bases are TGTGCCAGCAGTGAATGGTACGAATCGGCGGCGCCCCTCCACTTT. This encodes CASSEWYESAAPLHF. The rearrangement joined TRBV6-1 to TRBJ1-6; no confident D gene assignment can be made. From cysteine to phenylalanine, the CDR3 is 15 amino acids long. The DNA shown is the 45-base CDR3, in frame from base 1. V is pared back by 2 bases and J by 13 bases, with 18 bases lying between the germline termini. From a lookup of the germline V gene, CDR1 and CDR2 are MNHNS and SASEGT.